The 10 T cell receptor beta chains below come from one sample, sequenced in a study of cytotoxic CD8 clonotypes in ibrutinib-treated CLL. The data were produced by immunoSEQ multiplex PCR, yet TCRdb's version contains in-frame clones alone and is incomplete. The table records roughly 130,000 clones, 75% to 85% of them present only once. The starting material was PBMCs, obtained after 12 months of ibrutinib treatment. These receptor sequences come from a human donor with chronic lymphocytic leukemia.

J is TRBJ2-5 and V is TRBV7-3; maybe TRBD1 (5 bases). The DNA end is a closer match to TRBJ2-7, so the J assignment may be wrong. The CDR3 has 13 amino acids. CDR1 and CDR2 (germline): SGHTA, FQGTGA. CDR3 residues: CASSTTAQGEQYF. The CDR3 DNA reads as TGTGCCAGCAGTACGACAGCCCAGGGCGAGCAGTACTTC.

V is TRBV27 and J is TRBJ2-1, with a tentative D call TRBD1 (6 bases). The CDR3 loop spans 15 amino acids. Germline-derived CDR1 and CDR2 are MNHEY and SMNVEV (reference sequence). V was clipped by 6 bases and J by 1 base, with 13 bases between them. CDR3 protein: CASRRQQGSYNEQFF. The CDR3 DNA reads TGTGCCAGCAGAAGACAACAGGGATCCTACAATGAGCAGTTCTTC.

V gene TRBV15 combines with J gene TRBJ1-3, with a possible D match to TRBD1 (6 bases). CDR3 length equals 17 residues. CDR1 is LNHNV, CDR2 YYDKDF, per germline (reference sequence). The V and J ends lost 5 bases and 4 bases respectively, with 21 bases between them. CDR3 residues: CATSPRRGGARGNTIYF. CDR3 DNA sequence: TGTGCCACCAGCCCTCGACGAGGGGGGGCGCGGGGAAACACCATATATTTT.

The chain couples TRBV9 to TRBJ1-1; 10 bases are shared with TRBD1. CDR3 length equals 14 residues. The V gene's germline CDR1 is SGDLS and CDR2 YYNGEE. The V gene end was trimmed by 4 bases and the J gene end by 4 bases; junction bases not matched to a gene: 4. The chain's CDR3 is CASSKGQGSTEAFF. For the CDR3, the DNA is TGTGCCAGCAGCAAGGGACAGGGGAGCACTGAAGCTTTCTTT.

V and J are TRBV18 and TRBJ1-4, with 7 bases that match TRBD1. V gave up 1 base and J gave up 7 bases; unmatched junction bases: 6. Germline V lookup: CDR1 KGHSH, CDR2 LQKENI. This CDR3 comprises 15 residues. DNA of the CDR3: TGTGCCAGCTCACCACAAAGGGGGCAGGGTGAAAAACTGTTTTTT. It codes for CASSPQRGQGEKLFF.

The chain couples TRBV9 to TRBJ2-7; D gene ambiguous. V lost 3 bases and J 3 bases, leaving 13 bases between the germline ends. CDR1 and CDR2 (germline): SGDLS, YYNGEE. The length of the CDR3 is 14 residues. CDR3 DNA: TGTGCCAGCAGCGCTTCAGCCTTGGTCTACGAGCAGTACTTC. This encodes CASSASALVYEQYF.

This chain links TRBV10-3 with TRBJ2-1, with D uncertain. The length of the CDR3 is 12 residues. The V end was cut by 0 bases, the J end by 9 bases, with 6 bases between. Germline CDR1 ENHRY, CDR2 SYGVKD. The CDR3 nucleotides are TGTGCCATCAGTGAGTCGGTCCTTGAGCAGTTCTTC. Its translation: CAISESVLEQFF.

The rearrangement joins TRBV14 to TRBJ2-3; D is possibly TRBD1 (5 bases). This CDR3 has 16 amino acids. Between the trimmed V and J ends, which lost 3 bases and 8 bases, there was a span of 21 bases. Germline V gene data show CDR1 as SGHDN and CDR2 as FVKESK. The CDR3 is CASSQLSNRFSRTQYF. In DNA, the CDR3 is TGTGCCAGCAGCCAGCTCAGCAACAGGTTTTCCCGTACGCAGTATTTT.

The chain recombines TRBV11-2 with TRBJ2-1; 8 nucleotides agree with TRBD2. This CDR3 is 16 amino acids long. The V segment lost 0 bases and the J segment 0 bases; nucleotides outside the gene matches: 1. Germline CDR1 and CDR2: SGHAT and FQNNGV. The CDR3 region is CASSLESGSSYNEQFF. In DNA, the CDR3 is TGTGCCAGCAGCTTAGAAAGCGGGAGCTCCTACAATGAGCAGTTCTTC. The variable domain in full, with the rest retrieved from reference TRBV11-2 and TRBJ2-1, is EAGVAQSPRYKIIEKRQSVAFWCNPISGHATLYWYQQILGQGPKLLIQFQNNGVVDDSQLPKDRFSAERLKGVDSTLKIQPAKLEDSAVYLCASSLESGSSYNEQFFGPGTRLTVL.

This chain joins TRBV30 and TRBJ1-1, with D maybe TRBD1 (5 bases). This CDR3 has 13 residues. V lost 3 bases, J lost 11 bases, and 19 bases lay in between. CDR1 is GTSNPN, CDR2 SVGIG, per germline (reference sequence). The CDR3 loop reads CAWSAGIGNRAFF. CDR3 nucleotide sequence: TGTGCCTGGAGCGCAGGGATCGGCAACCGGGCTTTCTTT.